This T cell receptor beta chain was found in a study of Tregs in tolerant kidney transplant recipients. This clone was seen a handful of times. Assay: immunoSEQ multiplex PCR; the TCRdb copy retains only in-frame clones and omits some. The sample yields about 94,000 clones, over 85% seen once. Germline CDR1 is GTSNPN and CDR2 is SVGIG (reference sequence). The V end was cut by 1 base, the J end by 0 bases, with 6 bases between. The CDR3 contains 13 residues. This sequence originates from a human donor who received a combined kidney and bone marrow transplant. The chain recombines TRBV30 with TRBJ1-1, with D tentatively TRBD1 (5 bases). The source was CD4+ T cells from blood, collected before the transplant. The CDR3 is CAWSEGLNTEAFF. Here the CDR3 DNA reads TGTGCCTGGAGTGAGGGGCTGAACACTGAAGCTTTCTTT.